The 4 T cell receptor beta chains presented below share a single source sample, sequenced in a study of T-cell memory formation after mild COVID-19. TCRdb ran MiXCR on the 5' RACE reads and lists one entry per CDR3 protein. Among hundreds of thousands of distinct CDR3 sequences, around 17% were seen once, and the ten largest hold roughly 21%. Sequenced material: PBMCs or a T cell subset sorted from them (not recorded which). These TCRs come from a man aged 18 to 29 who had mild COVID-19 (a few samples of this study predate the infection). Cell type and time point are not known.

The CDR3 here is CASSDSPRGAYTF. CDR3 DNA: TGTGCCAGCAGCGATTCTCCACGGGGGGCCTACACCTTC. This rearrangement joins TRBV7-9 to TRBJ1-2, with TRBD1 as a possible D gene (6 bases). This CDR3 is built from 13 residues. Germline V gives CDR1 SEHNR, CDR2 FQNEAQ (reference sequence). Trimming pared 5 bases from V and 10 bases from J, leaving 17 bases between.

This clonotype was detected only a few times. The rearrangement joins TRBV12-3 or TRBV12-4 to TRBJ1-2; D gene uncertain. V was clipped by 3 bases and J by 5 bases, with 16 bases between them. The CDR3 runs 15 residues. The CDR3 DNA sequence: TGTGCCAGCAGTTTTCGTCGGGGTTTGGGGTATGGCTACACCTTC. Translated, it gives CASSFRRGLGYGYTF.

This clonotype was observed a handful of times. J is TRBJ2-5 and V is TRBV12-5, with D uncertain. Germline V lookup: CDR1 LGHNT, CDR2 FRNRAP. CDR3 size: 13 residues. Deletions cut 3 bases from V and 5 bases from J, with 10 bases between. The CDR3 DNA sequence: TGTGCTAGTGGTTTCGGTACCGGGGAGACCCAGTACTTC. Translated, it gives CASGFGTGETQYF.

The V and J genes are TRBV7-2 and TRBJ2-7; D uncertain. CDR3 length equals 13 residues. CDR1 is SGHTA, CDR2 FQGNSA, per germline. The V gene lost 0 bases and the J gene lost 7 bases, with 10 bases spanning the gap. CDR3 amino acids: CASSLAGTLEQYF. The CDR3 DNA follows: TGTGCCAGCAGCTTAGCCGGTACGTTGGAGCAGTACTTC.